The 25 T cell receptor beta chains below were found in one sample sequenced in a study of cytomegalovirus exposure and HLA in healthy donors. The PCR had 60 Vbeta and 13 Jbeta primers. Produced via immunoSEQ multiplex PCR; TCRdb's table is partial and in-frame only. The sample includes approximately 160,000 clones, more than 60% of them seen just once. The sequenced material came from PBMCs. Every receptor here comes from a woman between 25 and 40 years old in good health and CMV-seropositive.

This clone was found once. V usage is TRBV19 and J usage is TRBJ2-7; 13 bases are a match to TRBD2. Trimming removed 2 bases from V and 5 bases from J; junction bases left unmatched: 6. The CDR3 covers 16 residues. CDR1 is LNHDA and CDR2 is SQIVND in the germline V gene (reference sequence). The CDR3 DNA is TGTGCCAGTAGTATACGCACCGGGACTAGCGGGGACGAGCAGTACTTC. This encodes CASSIRTGTSGDEQYF.

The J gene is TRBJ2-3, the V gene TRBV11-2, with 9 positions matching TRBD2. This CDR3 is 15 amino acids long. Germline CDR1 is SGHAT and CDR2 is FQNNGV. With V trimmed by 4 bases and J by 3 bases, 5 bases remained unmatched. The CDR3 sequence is CASSYNSGSTDTQYF. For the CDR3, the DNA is TGTGCCAGCAGCTATAATAGCGGGAGTACAGATACGCAGTATTTT.

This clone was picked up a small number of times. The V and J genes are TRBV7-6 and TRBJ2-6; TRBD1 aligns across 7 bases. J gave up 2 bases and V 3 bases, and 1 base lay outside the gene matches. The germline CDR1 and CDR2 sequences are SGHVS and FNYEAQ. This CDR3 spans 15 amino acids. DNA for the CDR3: TGTGCCAGCAGCTTCACAGGGGCTGGGGCCAACGTCCTGACTTTC. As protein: CASSFTGAGANVLTF. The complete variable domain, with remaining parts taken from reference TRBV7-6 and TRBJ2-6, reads GAGVSQSPRYKVTKRGQDVALRCDPISGHVSLYWYRQALGQGPEFLTYFNYEAQQDKSGLPNDRFSAERPEGSISTLTIQRTEQRDSAMYRCASSFTGAGANVLTFGAGSRLTVL.

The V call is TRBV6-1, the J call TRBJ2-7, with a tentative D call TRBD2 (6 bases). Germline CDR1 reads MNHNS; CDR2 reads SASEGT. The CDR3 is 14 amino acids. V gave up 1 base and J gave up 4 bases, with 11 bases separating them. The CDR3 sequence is CASSEVGGIYEQYF. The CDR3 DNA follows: TGTGCCAGCAGTGAAGTAGGAGGGATTTACGAGCAGTACTTC.

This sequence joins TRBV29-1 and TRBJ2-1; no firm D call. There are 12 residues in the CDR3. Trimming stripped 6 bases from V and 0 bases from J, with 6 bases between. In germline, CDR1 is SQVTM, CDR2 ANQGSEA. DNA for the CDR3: TGCAGCGTCTTCGGCTCCTACAATGAGCAGTTCTTC. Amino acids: CSVFGSYNEQFF.

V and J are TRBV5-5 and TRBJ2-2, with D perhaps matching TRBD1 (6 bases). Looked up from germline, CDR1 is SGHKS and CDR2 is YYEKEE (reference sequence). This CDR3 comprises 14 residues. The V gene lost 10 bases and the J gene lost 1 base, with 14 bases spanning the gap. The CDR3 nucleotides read TGTGCCGGAAACCGGGACAAGAACACCGGGGAGCTGTTTTTT. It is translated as CAGNRDKNTGELFF.

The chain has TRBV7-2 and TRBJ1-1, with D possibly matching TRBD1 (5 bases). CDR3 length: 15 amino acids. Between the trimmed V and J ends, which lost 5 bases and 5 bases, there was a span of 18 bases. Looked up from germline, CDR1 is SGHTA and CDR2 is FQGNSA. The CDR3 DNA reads TGTGCCAGCAGCCTTGAGTGGGGGGGGGTGACTGAAGCTTTCTTT. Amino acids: CASSLEWGGVTEAFF.

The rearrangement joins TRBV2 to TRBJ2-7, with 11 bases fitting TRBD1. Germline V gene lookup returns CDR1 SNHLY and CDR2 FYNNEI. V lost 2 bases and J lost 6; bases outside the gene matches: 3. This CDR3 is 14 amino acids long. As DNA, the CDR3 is TGTGCCAGCAGTGAATGGGGACAGGGGGGCGAGCAGTACTTC. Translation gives CASSEWGQGGEQYF.

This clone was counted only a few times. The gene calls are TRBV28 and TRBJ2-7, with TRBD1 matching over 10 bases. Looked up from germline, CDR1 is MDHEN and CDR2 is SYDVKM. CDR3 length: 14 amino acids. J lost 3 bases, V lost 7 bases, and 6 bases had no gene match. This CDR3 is CASTAGTGVYEQYF. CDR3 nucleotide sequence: TGTGCCAGCACAGCCGGGACAGGGGTCTACGAGCAGTACTTC.

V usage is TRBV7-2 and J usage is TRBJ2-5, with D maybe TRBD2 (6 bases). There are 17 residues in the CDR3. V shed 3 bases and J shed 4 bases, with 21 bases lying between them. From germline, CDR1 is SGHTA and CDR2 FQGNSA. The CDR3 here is CASSFNGGQGVAETQYF. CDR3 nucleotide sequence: TGTGCCAGCAGCTTCAATGGAGGGCAGGGTGTTGCAGAGACCCAGTACTTC. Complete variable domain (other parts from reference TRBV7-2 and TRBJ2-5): GAGVSQSPSNKVTEKGKDVELRCDPISGHTALYWYRQSLGQGLEFLIYFQGNSAPDKSGLPSDRFSAERTGGSVSTLTIQRTQQEDSAVYLCASSFNGGQGVAETQYFGPGTRLLVL.

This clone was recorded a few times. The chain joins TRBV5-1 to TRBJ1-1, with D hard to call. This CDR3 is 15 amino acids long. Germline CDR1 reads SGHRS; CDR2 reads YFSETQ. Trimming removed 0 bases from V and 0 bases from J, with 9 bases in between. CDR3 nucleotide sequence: TGCGCCAGCAGCTTGGAACAGTTCATGAACACTGAAGCTTTCTTT. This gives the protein CASSLEQFMNTEAFF.

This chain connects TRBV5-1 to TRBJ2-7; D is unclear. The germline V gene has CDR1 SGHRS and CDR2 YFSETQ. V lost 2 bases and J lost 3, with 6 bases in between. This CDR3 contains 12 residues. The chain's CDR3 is CASSFGDYEQYF. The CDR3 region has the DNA TGCGCCAGCAGCTTCGGTGACTACGAGCAGTACTTC.

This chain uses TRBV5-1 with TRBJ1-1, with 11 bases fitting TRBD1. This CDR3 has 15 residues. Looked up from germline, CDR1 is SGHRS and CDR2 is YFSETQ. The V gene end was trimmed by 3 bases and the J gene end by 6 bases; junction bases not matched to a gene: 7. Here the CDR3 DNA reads TGCGCCAGCAGCTCAGGGACAGGGGGTATTGCTGAAGCTTTCTTT. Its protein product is CASSSGTGGIAEAFF.

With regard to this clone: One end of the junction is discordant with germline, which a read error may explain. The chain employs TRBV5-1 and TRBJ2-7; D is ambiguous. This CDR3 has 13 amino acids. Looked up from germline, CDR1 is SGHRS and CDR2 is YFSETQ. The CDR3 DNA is TGCGCCAGCAGCTTGGAACTCCCCTACGCGCAGTACTTC. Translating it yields CASSLELPYAQYF.

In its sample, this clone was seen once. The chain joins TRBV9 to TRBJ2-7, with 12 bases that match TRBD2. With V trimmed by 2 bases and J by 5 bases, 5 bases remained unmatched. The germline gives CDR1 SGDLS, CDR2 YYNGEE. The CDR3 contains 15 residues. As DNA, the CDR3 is TGTGCCAGCAGCGTTACTAGCGGGAGGTTCGACGAGCAGTACTTC. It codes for CASSVTSGRFDEQYF.

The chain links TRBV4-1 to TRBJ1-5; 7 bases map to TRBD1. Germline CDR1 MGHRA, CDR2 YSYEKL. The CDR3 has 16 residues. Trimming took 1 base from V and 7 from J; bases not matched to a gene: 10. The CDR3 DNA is TGCGCCAGCAGCCAAGGCGGAACAGGGGTAGGGCAGCCCCAGCATTTT. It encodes CASSQGGTGVGQPQHF.

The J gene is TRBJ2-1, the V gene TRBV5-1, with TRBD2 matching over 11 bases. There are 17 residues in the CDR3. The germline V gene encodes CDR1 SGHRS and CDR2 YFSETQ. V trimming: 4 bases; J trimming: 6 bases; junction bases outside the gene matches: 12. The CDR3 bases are TGCGCCAGCAGCCTACTAGCGGGAGAAGTCGCTTTCAATGAGCAGTTCTTC. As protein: CASSLLAGEVAFNEQFF.

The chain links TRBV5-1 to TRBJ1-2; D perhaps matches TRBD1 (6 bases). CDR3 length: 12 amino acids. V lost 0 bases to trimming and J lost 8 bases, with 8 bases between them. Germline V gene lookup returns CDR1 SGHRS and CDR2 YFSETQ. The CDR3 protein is CASSLDQGGYTF. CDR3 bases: TGCGCCAGCAGCTTGGACCAGGGGGGCTACACCTTC.

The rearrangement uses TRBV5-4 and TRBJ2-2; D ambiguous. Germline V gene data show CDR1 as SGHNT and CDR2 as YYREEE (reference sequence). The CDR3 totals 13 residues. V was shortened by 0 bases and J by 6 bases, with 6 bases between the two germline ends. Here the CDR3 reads CASSLDFSGELFF. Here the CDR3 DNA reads TGTGCCAGCAGCTTGGATTTCTCCGGGGAGCTGTTTTTT.

The CDR3 region has the DNA TGTGCCAGCAGCTTCGGACAGGGGAATACCTACGAGCAGTACTTC. Translating gives CASSFGQGNTYEQYF. The gene calls are TRBV7-6 and TRBJ2-7, with 9 bases that match TRBD1. Germline V gene data show CDR1 as SGHVS and CDR2 as FNYEAQ. The V gene end was trimmed by 3 bases and the J gene end by 2 bases; junction bases not matched to a gene: 5. CDR3 size: 15 residues.

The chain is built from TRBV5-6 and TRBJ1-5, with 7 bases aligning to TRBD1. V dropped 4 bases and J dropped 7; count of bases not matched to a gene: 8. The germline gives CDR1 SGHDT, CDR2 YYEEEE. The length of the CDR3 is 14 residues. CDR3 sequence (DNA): TGTGCCAGCAGCGTGGACAGGAGTAACCAGCCCCAGCATTTT. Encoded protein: CASSVDRSNQPQHF.

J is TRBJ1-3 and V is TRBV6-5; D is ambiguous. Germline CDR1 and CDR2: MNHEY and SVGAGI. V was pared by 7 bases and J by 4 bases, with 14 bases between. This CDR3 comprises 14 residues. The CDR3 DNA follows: TGTGCCAGCACCCCGGGATTCCCGGGAAACACCATATATTTT. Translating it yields CASTPGFPGNTIYF.

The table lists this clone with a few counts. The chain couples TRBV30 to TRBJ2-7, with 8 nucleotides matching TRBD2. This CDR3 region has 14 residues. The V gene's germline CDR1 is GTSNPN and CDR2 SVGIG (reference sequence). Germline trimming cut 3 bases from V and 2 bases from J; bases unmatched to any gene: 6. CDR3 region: CAWSGTSGAYEQYF. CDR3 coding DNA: TGTGCCTGGAGCGGAACTAGCGGTGCCTACGAGCAGTACTTC. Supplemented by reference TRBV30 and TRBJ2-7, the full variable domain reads SQTIHQWPATLVQPVGSPLSLECTVEGTSNPNLYWYRQAAGRGLQLLFYSVGIGQISSEVPQNLSASRPQDRQFILSSKKLLLSDSGFYLCAWSGTSGAYEQYFGPGTRLTVT.

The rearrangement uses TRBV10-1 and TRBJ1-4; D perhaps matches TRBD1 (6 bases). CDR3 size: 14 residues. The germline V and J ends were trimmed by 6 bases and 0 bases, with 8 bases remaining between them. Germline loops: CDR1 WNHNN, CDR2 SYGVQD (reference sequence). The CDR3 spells CASRDSATNEKLFF. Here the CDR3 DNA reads TGCGCCAGCAGGGACAGTGCAACTAATGAAAAACTGTTTTTT.

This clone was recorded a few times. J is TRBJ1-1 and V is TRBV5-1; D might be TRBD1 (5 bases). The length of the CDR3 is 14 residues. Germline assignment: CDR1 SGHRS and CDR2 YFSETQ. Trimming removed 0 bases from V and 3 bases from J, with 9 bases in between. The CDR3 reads CASSLAAGDTEAFF. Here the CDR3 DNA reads TGCGCCAGCAGCTTGGCCGCGGGGGACACTGAAGCTTTCTTT.